This T cell receptor (beta chain) was retrieved from a study of graft-versus-host responses after intestinal transplantation. Study-wide context: Each patient got anti-thymocyte globulin induction, then tacrolimus and steroids for about 3 years. General study results and limits: Peak circulating GvH clone levels tracked with early post-transplant HvG declines. Detection of GvH clones occurred in recipient marrow, and some had their first appearance in ileum or blood. Allografts carried high graft-versus-host to host-versus-graft clonal ratios in patients having graft-donor T cell macrochimerism.

Profiled with immunoSEQ multiplex PCR; TCRdb holds only in-frame clones, not every one. The sample yields about 100,000 clones, roughly 87% seen once. As regards this clone: Its antigen is not known.

Per the germline V gene, CDR1 is MGHDK and CDR2 is SYGVNS. The CDR3 extends over 15 amino acids. Unmatched junction bases numbered 11, after V lost 5 bases and J lost 5 bases. The chain is built from TRBV25-1 and TRBJ2-5; 7 bases agree with TRBD1. The TCR sequence derives from a human donor who was the organ donor for an intestinal transplant. The starting material was unstimulated CD4+ T cells sorted from spleen or lymph node cells, obtained before transplant. The CDR3 sequence: CASSPQGVFRETQYF. CDR3 bases: TGTGCCAGCAGTCCTCAGGGGGTGTTTCGGGAGACCCAGTACTTC. Looking up the rest from reference TRBV25-1 and TRBJ2-5 gives the full variable domain: EADIYQTPRYLVIGTGKKITLECSQTMGHDKMYWYQQDPGMELHLIHYSYGVNSTEKGDLSSESTVSRIRTEHFPLTLESARPSHTSQYLCASSPQGVFRETQYFGPGTRLLVL.